This T cell receptor beta chain was recovered during a study of blood T cell repertoires in COVID-19. Study in general: T cells, B-cell-depleted T cells, or PBMCs supplied cDNA or gDNA.

This clone was detected only a few times. This CDR3 has 15 residues. Germline CDR1 and CDR2: SGDLS and YYNGEE. V was clipped by 4 bases and J by 2 bases; unmatched bases: 6. Profiling relied on immunoSEQ multiplex PCR, and the TCRdb table lists in-frame clones only, not all of them. The sample includes 90,000 or so clones, about 84% of them seen just once. Sequenced: peripheral blood. J is TRBJ2-7 and V is TRBV9, with 10 bases lining up with TRBD1. This clonotype originated in a man older than 75 with active or convalescent COVID-19. The CDR3 nucleotides read TGTGCCAGCAGCCAGGGGGGGACAGGGGCCTACGAGCAGTACTTC. The encoded protein is CASSQGGTGAYEQYF.